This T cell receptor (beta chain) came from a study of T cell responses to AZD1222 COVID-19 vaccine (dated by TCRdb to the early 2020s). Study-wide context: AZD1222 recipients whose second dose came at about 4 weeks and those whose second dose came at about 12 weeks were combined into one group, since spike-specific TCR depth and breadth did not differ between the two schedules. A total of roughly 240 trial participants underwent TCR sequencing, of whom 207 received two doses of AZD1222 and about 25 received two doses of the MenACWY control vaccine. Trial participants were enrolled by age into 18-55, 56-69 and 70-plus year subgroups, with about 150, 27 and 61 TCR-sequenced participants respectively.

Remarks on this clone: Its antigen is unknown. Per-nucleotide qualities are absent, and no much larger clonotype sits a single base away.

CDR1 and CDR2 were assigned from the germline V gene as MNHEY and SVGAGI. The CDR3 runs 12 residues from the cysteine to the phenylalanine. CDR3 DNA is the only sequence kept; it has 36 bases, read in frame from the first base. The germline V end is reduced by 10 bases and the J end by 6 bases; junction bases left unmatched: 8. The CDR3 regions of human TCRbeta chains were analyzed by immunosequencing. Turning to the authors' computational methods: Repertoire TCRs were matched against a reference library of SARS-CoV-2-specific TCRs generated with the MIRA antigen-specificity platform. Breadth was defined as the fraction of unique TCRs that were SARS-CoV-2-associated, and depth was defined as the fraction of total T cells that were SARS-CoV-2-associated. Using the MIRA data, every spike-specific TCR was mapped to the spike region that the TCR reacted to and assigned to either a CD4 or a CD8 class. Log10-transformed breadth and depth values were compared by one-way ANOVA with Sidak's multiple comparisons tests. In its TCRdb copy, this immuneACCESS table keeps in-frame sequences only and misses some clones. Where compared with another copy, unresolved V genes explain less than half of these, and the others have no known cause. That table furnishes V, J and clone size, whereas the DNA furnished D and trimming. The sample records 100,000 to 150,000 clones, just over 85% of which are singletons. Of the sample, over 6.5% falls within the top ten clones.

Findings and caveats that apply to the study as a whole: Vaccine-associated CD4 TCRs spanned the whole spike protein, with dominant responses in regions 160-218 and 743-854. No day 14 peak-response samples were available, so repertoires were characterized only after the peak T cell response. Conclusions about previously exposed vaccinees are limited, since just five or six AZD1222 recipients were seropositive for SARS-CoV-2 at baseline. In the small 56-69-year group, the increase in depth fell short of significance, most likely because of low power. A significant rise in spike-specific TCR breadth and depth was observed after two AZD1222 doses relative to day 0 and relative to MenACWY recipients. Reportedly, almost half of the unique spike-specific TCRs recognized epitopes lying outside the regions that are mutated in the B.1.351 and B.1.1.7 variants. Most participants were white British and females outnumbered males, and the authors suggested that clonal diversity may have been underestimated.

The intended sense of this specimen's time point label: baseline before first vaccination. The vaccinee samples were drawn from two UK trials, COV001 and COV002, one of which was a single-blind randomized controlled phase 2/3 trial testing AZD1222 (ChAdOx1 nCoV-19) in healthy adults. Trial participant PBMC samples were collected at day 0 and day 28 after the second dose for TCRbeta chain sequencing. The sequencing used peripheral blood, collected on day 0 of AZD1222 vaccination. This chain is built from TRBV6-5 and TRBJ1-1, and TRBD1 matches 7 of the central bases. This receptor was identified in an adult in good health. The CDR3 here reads CAIPIRGAEAFF. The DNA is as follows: TGTGCCATACCTATCAGGGGGGCTGAAGCTTTCTTT.